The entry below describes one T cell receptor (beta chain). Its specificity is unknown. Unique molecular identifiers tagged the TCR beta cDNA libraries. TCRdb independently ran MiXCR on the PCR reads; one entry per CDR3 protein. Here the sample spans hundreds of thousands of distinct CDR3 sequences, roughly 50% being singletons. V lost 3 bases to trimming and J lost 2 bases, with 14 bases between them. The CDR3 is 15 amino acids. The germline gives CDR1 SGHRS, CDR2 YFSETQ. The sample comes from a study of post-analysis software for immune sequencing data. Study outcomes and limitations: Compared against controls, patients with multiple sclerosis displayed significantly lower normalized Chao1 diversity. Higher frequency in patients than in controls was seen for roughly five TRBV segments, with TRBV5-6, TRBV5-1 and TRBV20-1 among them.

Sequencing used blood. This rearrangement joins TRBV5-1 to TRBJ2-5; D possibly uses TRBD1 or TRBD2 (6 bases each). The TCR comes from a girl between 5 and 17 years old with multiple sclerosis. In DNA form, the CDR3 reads TGCGCCAGCAGCTCCACCGGGGGCTCGCAAGAGACCCAGTACTTC. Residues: CASSSTGGSQETQYF. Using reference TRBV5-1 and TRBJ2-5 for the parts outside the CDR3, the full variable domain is KAGVTQTPRYLIKTRGQQVTLSCSPISGHRSVSWYQQTPGQGLQFLFEYFSETQRNKGNFPGRFSGRQFSNSRSEMNVSTLELGDSALYLCASSSTGGSQETQYFGPGTRLLVL.